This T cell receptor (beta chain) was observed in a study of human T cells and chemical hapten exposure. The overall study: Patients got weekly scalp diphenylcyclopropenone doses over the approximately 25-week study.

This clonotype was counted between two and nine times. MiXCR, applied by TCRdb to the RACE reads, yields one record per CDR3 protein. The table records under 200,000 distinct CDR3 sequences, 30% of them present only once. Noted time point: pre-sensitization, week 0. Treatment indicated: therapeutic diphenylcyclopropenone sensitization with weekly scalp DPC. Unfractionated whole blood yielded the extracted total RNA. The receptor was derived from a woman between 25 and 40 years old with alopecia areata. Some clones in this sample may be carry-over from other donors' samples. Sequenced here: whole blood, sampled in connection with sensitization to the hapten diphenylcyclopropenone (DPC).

In DNA form, the CDR3 reads TGTGCCAGCAGTGTAGGGACAGGGAAAGAGACCCAGTACTTC. As protein: CASSVGTGKETQYF. The V and J genes are TRBV28 and TRBJ2-5; 9 bases are a match to TRBD1. V was pared by 5 bases and J by 3 bases, with 4 bases of the junction left unmatched. CDR1 and CDR2 (germline): MDHEN, SYDVKM. The CDR3 runs to 14 residues.